What follows are 26 T cell receptor beta chains derived from one specimen sequenced in a study of sequential checkpoint blockade in melanoma. Here immunoSEQ multiplex PCR was the method, and the copy in TCRdb shows in-frame clones only, minus some. The table shows more than 9,500 clones, with roughly 76% occurring only once. The treatment here: randomized to nivolumab then ipilimumab (arm A) or the reverse (arm B). The specimen was CD8+ T cells sorted from blood (inferred from file names), collected from a patient given nivolumab and ipilimumab in sequence. The receptors stem from a human donor with melanoma.

CDR3 nucleotides: TGTGCCAGCAGCCCAGGACAGGGGGCGGCTCAGCCCCAGCATTTT. Amino acids: CASSPGQGAAQPQHF. V gene TRBV7-8 combines with J gene TRBJ1-5, with 11 bases fitting TRBD1. This CDR3 spans 15 amino acids. V dropped 5 bases and J dropped 6; count of bases not matched to a gene: 6. Germline V gene lookup returns CDR1 SGHVS and CDR2 FQNEAQ.

The chain combines TRBV5-6 with TRBJ2-3; a weak D match, TRBD2 (5 bases). Trimming took 5 bases from V and 3 from J, leaving 10 bases between them. Germline assignment: CDR1 SGHDT and CDR2 YYEEEE. This CDR3 region has 13 residues. The DNA for the CDR3 is TGTGCCAGCAGTTGGTCGGGAACAGATACGCAGTATTTT. It codes for CASSWSGTDTQYF.

This clone has more than one count but fewer than ten. The chain joins TRBV19 to TRBJ2-1; 12 bases are a match to TRBD2. V shed 6 bases and J 2 bases; nucleotides not matched to a gene: 2. The CDR3 is 15 residues long. Germline lookup yields CDR1 LNHDA and CDR2 SQIVND (reference sequence). CDR3 nucleotides: TGTGCCAGTAGGCGGACTAGCGGGGCCTACAATGAGCAGTTCTTC. It codes for CASRRTSGAYNEQFF.

There are a few counts of this clone. This rearrangement joins TRBV10-3 to TRBJ2-1, with 8 bases identical to TRBD1. V trimming: 6 bases; J trimming: 3 bases; junction bases outside the gene matches: 1. Germline V gives CDR1 ENHRY, CDR2 SYGVKD. The CDR3 is 13 amino acids. The CDR3 nucleotides read TGTGCCATCAGAGGACAGGGCTACAATGAGCAGTTCTTC. Translation gives CAIRGQGYNEQFF.

The rearrangement joins TRBV28 to TRBJ2-7, with D possibly TRBD2 on 6 matching bases. The CDR3 runs to 13 residues. The germline V gene encodes CDR1 MDHEN and CDR2 SYDVKM. V gave up 4 bases and J gave up 3 bases, with 10 bases separating them. The CDR3 DNA follows: TGTGCCAGCAGTTCACGGGGGATCTACGAGCAGTACTTC. As protein: CASSSRGIYEQYF.

V is TRBV6-5 and J is TRBJ2-4, with D tentatively TRBD1 (6 bases). CDR1 MNHEY and CDR2 SVGAGI come from the germline V gene. V was cut by 0 bases and J by 7 bases, with 10 bases left in between. CDR3 length equals 14 residues. The CDR3 DNA follows: TGTGCCAGCAGTTACTCCAGGGGCGGGAACATTCAGTACTTC. It codes for CASSYSRGGNIQYF.

The CDR3 DNA is TGCAGCGTTGGGGGACTAGCGGGAGGGACCGGGGAGCTGTTTTTT. It yields the protein CSVGGLAGGTGELFF. The chain recombines TRBV29-1 with TRBJ2-2, with 16 bases fitting TRBD2. From germline, CDR1 is SQVTM and CDR2 ANQGSEA. CDR3 length: 15 amino acids. The V and J ends lost 4 bases and 5 bases, in that order; junction bases with no gene match: 1.

The chain has TRBV9 and TRBJ2-1, with 11 nucleotides matching TRBD2. CDR1 and CDR2 (germline): SGDLS, YYNGEE. This CDR3 is 17 amino acids long. Trimming at V came to 0 bases and at J to 4 bases, leaving 6 bases not matched to a gene. This chain's CDR3 is CASSVGFGTSGYNEQFF. In DNA form, the CDR3 reads TGTGCCAGCAGCGTAGGATTCGGGACTAGCGGATACAATGAGCAGTTCTTC.

This clone appeared a few times. The chain couples TRBV15 to TRBJ2-1; 7 bases line up with TRBD2. The CDR3 totals 14 residues. V dropped 2 bases and J dropped 6; count of bases not matched to a gene: 4. Germline CDR1 and CDR2: LNHNV and YYDKDF (reference sequence). This CDR3 is CATSRTLAFNEQFF. The CDR3 region has the DNA TGTGCCACCAGCAGAACACTAGCGTTCAATGAGCAGTTCTTC.

Within the sample, this clone is medium-sized. The rearrangement uses TRBV5-6 and TRBJ2-7, with TRBD1 matching over 8 bases. The CDR3 is 16 residues long. Germline V gene data show CDR1 as SGHDT and CDR2 as YYEEEE. Unmatched junction bases numbered 10, after V lost 1 base and J lost 4 bases. Here the CDR3 reads CASSLSPQGVLYEQYF. The CDR3 DNA follows: TGTGCCAGCAGCTTGTCCCCACAGGGGGTATTATACGAGCAGTACTTC. The variable domain in full, with the rest retrieved from reference TRBV5-6 and TRBJ2-7, is DAGVTQSPTHLIKTRGQQVTLRCSPKSGHDTVSWYQQALGQGPQFIFQYYEEEERQRGNFPDRFSGHQFPNYSSELNVNALLLGDSALYLCASSLSPQGVLYEQYFGPGTRLTVT.

The chain has TRBV7-9 and TRBJ2-5; D is perhaps TRBD1 (5 bases). The closer fit of TRBJ2-7 to the DNA end suggests the J call may be wrong. Germline V gene data show CDR1 as SEHNR and CDR2 as FQNEAQ (reference sequence). The CDR3 spans 12 residues. CDR3 DNA sequence: TGTGCCAGCAGCTTCCAGGGTAACGAGCAGTACTTC. This translates into CASSFQGNEQYF.

The chain recombines TRBV27 with TRBJ2-1, with D perhaps matching TRBD2 (6 bases). Germline lookup yields CDR1 MNHEY and CDR2 SMNVEV (reference sequence). The CDR3 consists of 12 residues. The V gene lost 6 bases and the J gene lost 6 bases, with 9 bases spanning the gap. The CDR3 DNA sequence: TGTGCCAGCAGGGAGGGAGCCAATGAGCAGTTCTTC. Its protein is CASREGANEQFF.

In this sample, this clone turned up once. The DNA of the CDR3 is TGTGCCAGCAGTTTATCCGGGTCCTTCTACGAGCAGTACTTC. It encodes CASSLSGSFYEQYF. V gene TRBV27 combines with J gene TRBJ2-7; D is unresolved. Trimming removed 0 bases from V and 3 bases from J, with 9 bases in between. From germline, CDR1 is MNHEY and CDR2 SMNVEV (reference sequence). This CDR3 has 14 amino acids.

V usage is TRBV9 and J usage is TRBJ2-1; D is possibly TRBD2 (6 bases). Germline V gene data show CDR1 as SGDLS and CDR2 as YYNGEE. The CDR3 length is 15 residues. V lost 3 bases to trimming and J lost 6 bases, with 16 bases between them. This chain's CDR3 is CASSAHGGRSNEQFF. Here the CDR3 DNA reads TGTGCCAGCAGCGCCCACGGGGGAAGGAGCAATGAGCAGTTCTTC.

This clone was seen only a few times. The chain employs TRBV28 and TRBJ1-3; D is undetermined. From germline, CDR1 is MDHEN and CDR2 SYDVKM. V gave up 6 bases and J gave up 0 bases, with 6 bases separating them. This CDR3 is 13 amino acids long. The CDR3 DNA follows: TGTGCCAGCAGGTGGAGCTCTGGAAACACCATATATTTT. Translated, it gives CASRWSSGNTIYF.

The chain is built from TRBV6-5 and TRBJ2-7; perhaps TRBD2 as D (7 bases). The CDR3 has 14 amino acids. V was shortened by 6 bases and J by 1 base, with 13 bases between the two germline ends. The germline CDR1 and CDR2 sequences are MNHEY and SVGAGI. The DNA for the CDR3 is TGTGCCAGCAGCCCGAGGGGGGGATCCTACGAGCAGTACTTC. It is translated as CASSPRGGSYEQYF.

The CDR3 sequence is CASSLVGGRAEDTQYF. CDR3 sequence (DNA): TGTGCCAGCAGCTTGGTTGGCGGGAGGGCTGAAGATACGCAGTATTTT. The chain has TRBV7-3 and TRBJ2-3; TRBD2 agrees at 9 bases. Germline V gene lookup returns CDR1 SGHTA and CDR2 FQGTGA. V lost 3 bases and J lost 5; bases outside the gene matches: 9. This CDR3 spans 16 amino acids.

This chain uses TRBV9 with TRBJ1-2, with 7 nucleotides matching TRBD1. CDR3 length: 14 residues. Germline CDR1 is SGDLS and CDR2 is YYNGEE. The trim removed 4 bases at V and 2 bases at J, leaving 5 bases unmatched. Here the CDR3 reads CASSLGTDNYGYTF. The CDR3 DNA follows: TGTGCCAGCAGCCTTGGGACAGACAACTATGGCTACACCTTC.

This chain links TRBV6-1 with TRBJ2-7, with 7 bases matching TRBD1. Trimming took 2 bases from V and 2 from J; bases not matched to a gene: 9. The CDR3 is 16 amino acids. CDR1 is MNHNS and CDR2 is SASEGT in the germline V gene. In DNA, the CDR3 is TGTGCCAGCAGTGAATCCTCCCACAGGGGAACCTACGAGCAGTACTTC. This translates into CASSESSHRGTYEQYF.

V gene TRBV11-2 combines with J gene TRBJ2-7, with 7 bases matching TRBD2. The germline V gene encodes CDR1 SGHAT and CDR2 FQNNGV. V was pared by 1 base and J by 2 bases, with 5 bases of the junction left unmatched. The CDR3 is 15 residues long. The CDR3 DNA is TGTGCCAGCAGCTTAGTGGGAGGGCCGCCCTACGAGCAGTACTTC. Translating gives CASSLVGGPPYEQYF. The full variable domain, with the rest looked up from reference TRBV11-2 and TRBJ2-7, is EAGVAQSPRYKIIEKRQSVAFWCNPISGHATLYWYQQILGQGPKLLIQFQNNGVVDDSQLPKDRFSAERLKGVDSTLKIQPAKLEDSAVYLCASSLVGGPPYEQYFGPGTRLTVT.

The chain combines TRBV27 with TRBJ1-2; 8 bases line up with TRBD1. Trimming removed 5 bases from V and 5 bases from J; junction bases left unmatched: 13. Germline CDR1 and CDR2: MNHEY and SMNVEV (reference sequence). There are 16 residues in the CDR3. This chain's CDR3 is CASSIQGGPGGYGYTF. As DNA, the CDR3 is TGTGCCAGCAGTATACAGGGGGGCCCGGGCGGTTATGGCTACACCTTC.

V and J are TRBV19 and TRBJ1-1; a possible D gene is TRBD1 (5 bases). The CDR3 extends over 13 amino acids. Per the germline V gene, CDR1 is LNHDA and CDR2 is SQIVND (reference sequence). Trimming removed 3 bases at V and 5 bases at J, with 10 bases between. DNA of the CDR3: TGTGCCAGTAGTATGCTCGGGGGGACTGAAGCTTTCTTT. This codes for CASSMLGGTEAFF.

V gene TRBV7-6 combines with J gene TRBJ1-5; 7 bases fit TRBD1. J gave up 7 bases and V 5 bases, and 5 bases lay outside the gene matches. Germline CDR1 is SGHVS and CDR2 is FNYEAQ. The CDR3 covers 13 residues. The CDR3 coding sequence is TGTGCCAGCAGCGTGCGAGGGGGCCAGCCCCAGCATTTT. It encodes CASSVRGGQPQHF.

CDR3 protein: CASSVGSLASSPLHF. The CDR3 DNA reads TGTGCCAGCAGCGTAGGTAGCTTAGCTTCTTCACCCCTCCACTTT. The rearrangement joins TRBV9 to TRBJ1-6; D unclear. The V end was cut by 0 bases, the J end by 9 bases, with 13 bases between. CDR1 is SGDLS and CDR2 is YYNGEE in the germline V gene. This CDR3 is 15 amino acids long.

The rearrangement links TRBV15 to TRBJ2-5; D may be TRBD2 (5 bases). Per germline, CDR1 LNHNV and CDR2 YYDKDF (reference sequence). The length of the CDR3 is 14 residues. V was clipped by 4 bases and J by 5 bases, with 14 bases between them. CDR3 residues: CATSTTPRGETQYF. CDR3 bases: TGTGCCACCAGCACGACTCCTCGCGGGGAGACCCAGTACTTC.

This clone was seen only a few times. This chain uses TRBV6-1 with TRBJ2-7, with TRBD1 matching 7 bases. After removal of 4 bases from V and 0 bases from J, the junction contained 9 bases not matched to a gene. The V gene's germline CDR1 is MNHNS and CDR2 SASEGT. There are 16 residues in the CDR3. Here the CDR3 reads CASSARRDSTSYEQYF. CDR3 coding DNA: TGTGCCAGCAGTGCCCGCCGGGACAGCACCTCCTACGAGCAGTACTTC.